Sequencing of this T cell receptor beta chain was carried out in a study of T cell responses to AZD1222 COVID-19 vaccine. Regarding the study as a whole: Donors in the cohort were predominantly white British and more often female, and clonal diversity was possibly underestimated. Dominant CD4 TCR responses targeted spike regions 160-218 and 743-854. Nearly half of spike-specific TCRs reportedly target variant regions that are unmutated in the B.1.351 and B.1.1.7 variants. Compared with day 0, the breadth and depth of the Spike-specific TCR repertoire rose significantly after two doses of AZD1222.

About this clone: Its target is unknown.

The CDR3 extends over 15 amino acids. Germline V gene lookup returns CDR1 MDHEN and CDR2 SYDVKM. The V end was cut by 2 bases, the J end by 0 bases, with 9 bases between. The assay was immunoSEQ multiplex PCR, and TCRdb's table has in-frame clones only and misses some. The data show 140,000 or so clones, with approximately 93% seen just once and 12% held by the top ten. The chain couples TRBV28 to TRBJ2-3; possible D gene TRBD2, 5 bases. The TCR originated in an adult who had recovered from COVID-19. Sequencing used peripheral blood, obtained after recovery from COVID-19. CDR3 DNA sequence: TGTGCCAGCAGTTTAGGAGCGGCTAGCACAGATACGCAGTATTTT. Translation gives CASSLGAASTDTQYF.